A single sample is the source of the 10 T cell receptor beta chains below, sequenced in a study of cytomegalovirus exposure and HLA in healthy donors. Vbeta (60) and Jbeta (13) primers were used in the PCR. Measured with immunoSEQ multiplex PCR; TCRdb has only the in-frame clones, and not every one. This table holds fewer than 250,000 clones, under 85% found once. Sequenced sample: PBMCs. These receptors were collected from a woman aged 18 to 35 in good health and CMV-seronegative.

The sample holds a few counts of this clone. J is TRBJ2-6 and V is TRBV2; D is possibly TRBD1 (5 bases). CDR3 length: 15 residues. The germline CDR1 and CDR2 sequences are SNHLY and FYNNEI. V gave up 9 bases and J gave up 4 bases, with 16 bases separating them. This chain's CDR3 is CASNNQGYGANVLTF. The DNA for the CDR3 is TGTGCCAGTAATAACCAGGGTTACGGGGCCAACGTCCTGACTTTC.

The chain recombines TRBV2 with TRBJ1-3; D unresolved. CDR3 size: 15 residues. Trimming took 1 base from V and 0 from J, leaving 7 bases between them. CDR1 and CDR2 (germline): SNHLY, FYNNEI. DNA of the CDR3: TGTGCCAGCAGTGAAGGCGTTAACTCTGGAAACACCATATATTTT. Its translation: CASSEGVNSGNTIYF.

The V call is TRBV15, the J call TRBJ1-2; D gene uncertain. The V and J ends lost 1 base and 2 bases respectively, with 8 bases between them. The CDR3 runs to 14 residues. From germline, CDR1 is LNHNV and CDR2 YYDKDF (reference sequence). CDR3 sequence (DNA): TGTGCCACCAGCAGAGGGGCTGGGAACTATGGCTACACCTTC. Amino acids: CATSRGAGNYGYTF.

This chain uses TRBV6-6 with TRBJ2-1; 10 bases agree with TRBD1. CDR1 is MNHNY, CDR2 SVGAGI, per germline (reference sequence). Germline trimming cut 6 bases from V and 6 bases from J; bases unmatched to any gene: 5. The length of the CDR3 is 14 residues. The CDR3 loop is CASRGTGEVNEQFF. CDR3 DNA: TGTGCCAGCAGAGGGACAGGGGAGGTCAATGAGCAGTTCTTC.

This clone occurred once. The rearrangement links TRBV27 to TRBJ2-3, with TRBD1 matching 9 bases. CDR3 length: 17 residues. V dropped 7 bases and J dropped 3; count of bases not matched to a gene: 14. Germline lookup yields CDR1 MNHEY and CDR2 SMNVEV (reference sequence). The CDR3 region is CASTSPFTTGGTDTQYF. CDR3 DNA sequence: TGTGCCAGCACCTCCCCGTTCACGACAGGGGGGACAGATACGCAGTATTTT.

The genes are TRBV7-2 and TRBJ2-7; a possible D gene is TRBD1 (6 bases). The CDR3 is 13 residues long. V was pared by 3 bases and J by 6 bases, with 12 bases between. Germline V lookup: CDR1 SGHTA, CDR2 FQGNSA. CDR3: CASSFDRFSEQYF. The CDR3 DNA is TGTGCCAGCAGCTTCGACAGGTTTAGCGAGCAGTACTTC.

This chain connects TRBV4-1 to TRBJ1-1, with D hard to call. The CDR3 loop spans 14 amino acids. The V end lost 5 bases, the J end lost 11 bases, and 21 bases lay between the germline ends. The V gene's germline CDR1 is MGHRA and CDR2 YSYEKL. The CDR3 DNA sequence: TGCGCCAGCAGCGCAGTGTCGGGGTCACGAGAGGCTTTCTTT. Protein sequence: CASSAVSGSREAFF.

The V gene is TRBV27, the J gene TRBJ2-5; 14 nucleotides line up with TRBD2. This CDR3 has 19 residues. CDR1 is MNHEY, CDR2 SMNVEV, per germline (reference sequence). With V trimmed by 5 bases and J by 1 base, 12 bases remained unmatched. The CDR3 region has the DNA TGTGCCAGCAGTCCAAGTGGGACTAGCGGGAGTCGGAGCCAAGAGACCCAGTACTTC. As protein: CASSPSGTSGSRSQETQYF.

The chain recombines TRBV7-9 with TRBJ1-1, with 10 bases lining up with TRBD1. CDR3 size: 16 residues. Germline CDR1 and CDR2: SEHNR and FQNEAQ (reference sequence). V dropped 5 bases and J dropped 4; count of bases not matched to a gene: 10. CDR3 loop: CASSLGQGGSSTEAFF. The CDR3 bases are TGTGCCAGCAGCCTAGGACAGGGGGGTAGTAGCACTGAAGCTTTCTTT. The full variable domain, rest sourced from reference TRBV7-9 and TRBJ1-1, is DTGVSQNPRHKITKRGQNVTFRCDPISEHNRLYWYRQTLGQGPEFLTYFQNEAQLEKSRLLSDRFSAERPKGSFSTLEIQRTEQGDSAMYLCASSLGQGGSSTEAFFGQGTRLTVV.

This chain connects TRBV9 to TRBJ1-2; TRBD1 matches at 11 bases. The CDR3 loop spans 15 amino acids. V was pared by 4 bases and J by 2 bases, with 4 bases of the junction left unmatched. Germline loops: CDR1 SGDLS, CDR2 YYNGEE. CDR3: CASSPGTGGNYGYTF. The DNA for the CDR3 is TGTGCCAGCAGCCCTGGGACAGGGGGGAACTATGGCTACACCTTC.